One sample yielded the 8 T cell receptor beta chains listed below, sequenced in a study of beta chain features in type 1 diabetes. Notes on the study in general: There was a moderate but significant shortening of TCRB CDR3s in all four CD4+ subsets of Type 1 diabetes patients.

The entirety of the isolated RNA underwent reverse transcription, so expressed TCRB transcripts were sequenced. This table comes from immunoSEQ multiplex PCR, and its TCRdb copy is limited to in-frame clones, with some not included. The data contain 140,000 to 150,000 clones, about an eighth of them singletons. For these TCRs, the target antigens are not known. Sequencing was carried out using central memory CD4+ T cells from blood. The receptors shown here come from a young man with type 1 diabetes.

In this sample, this clone turned up many times. The chain employs TRBV9 and TRBJ1-4, with D unclear. The CDR3 runs 14 residues. Germline lookup yields CDR1 SGDLS and CDR2 YYNGEE. Trimming cost V 0 bases and J 4 bases, with 7 bases left between them. CDR3 sequence reads: CASSVGILNEKLFF. In DNA form, the CDR3 reads TGTGCCAGCAGCGTAGGTATCCTTAATGAAAAACTGTTTTTT.

This clone turned up a few times. The rearrangement links TRBV1 to TRBJ2-7. TRBV1 is a documented pseudogene. The CDR3 is made up of 9 amino acids. CDR3 residues: CTSSLVSYF. The CDR3 DNA reads TGCACCAGCAGCCTTGTCAGCTACTTC.

In this sample, this clone turned up a few times. J is TRBJ2-4 and V is TRBV6-1; D gene unclear. Germline CDR1 MNHNS, CDR2 SASEGT. This CDR3 has 14 residues. Trimming removed 5 bases at V and 2 bases at J, with 10 bases between. DNA of the CDR3: TGTGCCAGCAGTCTGGGGTTGACCAAAAACATTCAGTACTTC. Translated, it gives CASSLGLTKNIQYF.

This clone was observed a single time. The chain links TRBV5-1 to TRBJ1-2; D is unresolved. V gave up 4 bases and J gave up 2 bases, with 9 bases separating them. The CDR3 is 13 residues long. In germline, CDR1 is SGHRS, CDR2 YFSETQ. CDR3 in amino acids: CASSNGSNYGYTF. CDR3 DNA sequence: TGCGCCAGCAGCAACGGGAGCAACTATGGCTACACCTTC.

This clone was detected ten times or more. The CDR3 DNA follows: TGTGCCATCAGTGACGTCAGCCGATATGGCTACACCTTC. Translation gives CAISDVSRYGYTF. This rearrangement joins TRBV10-3 to TRBJ1-2; no clear D gene. With 3 bases removed from V and 5 bases from J, the gap between germline ends came to 10 bases. There are 13 residues in the CDR3. Germline V gives CDR1 ENHRY, CDR2 SYGVKD.

The chain links TRBV2 to TRBJ2-4; D call uncertain. Trimming cost V 7 bases and J 9 bases, with 16 bases left between them. The CDR3 loop spans 13 amino acids. CDR1 is SNHLY, CDR2 FYNNEI, per germline. The chain's CDR3 is CASNSGPEVIQYF. The CDR3 region has the DNA TGTGCCAGCAATTCCGGGCCCGAGGTCATTCAGTACTTC. Full variable domain (rest looked up from reference TRBV2 and TRBJ2-4): EPEVTQTPSHQVTQMGQEVILRCVPISNHLYFYWYRQILGQKVEFLVSFYNNEISEKSEIFDDQFSVERPDGSNFTLKIRSTKLEDSAMYFCASNSGPEVIQYFGAGTRLSVL.

The J gene is TRBJ2-1, the V gene TRBV18; 8 nucleotides match TRBD2. Trimming at V came to 9 bases and at J to 1 base, leaving 5 bases not matched to a gene. The germline CDR1 and CDR2 sequences are KGHSH and LQKENI. The CDR3 loop spans 14 amino acids. CDR3 sequence reads: CARAPGGSYNEQFF. The CDR3 nucleotides are TGTGCCAGAGCCCCGGGGGGGTCCTACAATGAGCAGTTCTTC.

The chain carries TRBV19 and TRBJ2-7; either TRBD1 or TRBD2 may supply D (5 bases each). CDR3 length equals 16 residues. CDR1 and CDR2 (germline): LNHDA, SQIVND (reference sequence). V was pared by 1 base and J by 2 bases, with 15 bases between. The CDR3 DNA is TGTGCCAGTAGTATAGTGTTGTGGGGGTCAACCTACGAGCAGTACTTC. Translated: CASSIVLWGSTYEQYF.